One sample yielded the 25 T cell receptor beta chains listed below, sequenced in a study of beta chain features in type 1 diabetes. All of the isolated RNA was reverse transcribed, so expressed TCRB transcripts were sequenced. The protocol was immunoSEQ multiplex PCR, while the TCRdb copy is restricted to in-frame clones and leaves out a portion. This repertoire shows hundreds of thousands of clones, about 10% found once; its top ten account for approximately 0.05%. Material: naive CD4+ T cells from blood. The receptors were gathered from a woman between 18 and 29 years old in good health.

V is TRBV7-9 and J is TRBJ2-7; perhaps TRBD1 as D (5 bases). The V end lost 8 bases, the J end lost 4 bases, and 15 bases lay between the germline ends. The germline V gene has CDR1 SEHNR and CDR2 FQNEAQ (reference sequence). The CDR3 spans 13 residues. The CDR3 loop reads CASLGRGRYEQYF. The CDR3 DNA follows: TGTGCCAGCCTCGGAAGGGGTAGGTACGAGCAGTACTTC.

There are a few counts of this clone. Other DNA sequences in the same sample also yield this CDR3. The V and J genes are TRBV9 and TRBJ2-5, with a tentative D call TRBD2 (5 bases). Trimming left V 2 bases short and J 5 bases short, with 7 bases between. In germline, CDR1 is SGDLS, CDR2 YYNGEE. The CDR3 covers 12 residues. The CDR3 is CASSVRGETQYF. The CDR3 region has the DNA TGTGCCAGCAGCGTCCGAGGGGAGACCCAGTACTTC.

The chain uses TRBV28 and TRBJ1-2; tentative D call: TRBD1 (5 bases). CDR3 length: 15 residues. Germline lookup yields CDR1 MDHEN and CDR2 SYDVKM. V was shortened by 6 bases and J by 5 bases, with 19 bases between the two germline ends. This CDR3 is CASSFTGYRGYGYTF. The CDR3 DNA reads as TGTGCCAGCAGCTTCACTGGCTATAGGGGATATGGCTACACCTTC.

The sample holds many counts of this clone. The sample has other DNA sequences that encode this CDR3 too. V is TRBV18 and J is TRBJ2-3; D call uncertain. CDR1 is KGHSH, CDR2 LQKENI, per germline. The CDR3 extends over 12 amino acids. V dropped 2 bases and J dropped 2 bases, with 2 bases sitting between them. CDR3 protein: CASSPDTDTQYF. Written as DNA, the CDR3 is TGTGCCAGCTCACCAGACACAGATACGCAGTATTTT.

The CDR3 is CAVHSGSYNEQFF. CDR3 sequence (DNA): TGTGCCGTCCATAGTGGATCCTACAATGAGCAGTTCTTC. J is TRBJ2-1 and V is TRBV2; D remains ambiguous. V was cut by 11 bases and J by 1 base, with 12 bases left in between. CDR3 size: 13 residues. Germline V gene data show CDR1 as SNHLY and CDR2 as FYNNEI.

This chain joins TRBV27 and TRBJ2-1, with D possibly matching TRBD1 (6 bases). The ends were cut back, 5 bases at V and 0 bases at J, with 11 bases in the middle. The germline V gene encodes CDR1 MNHEY and CDR2 SMNVEV (reference sequence). CDR3 length: 15 amino acids. The CDR3 DNA is TGTGCCAGCAGTAAAGGACAGAGCTCCTACAATGAGCAGTTCTTC. Translation: CASSKGQSSYNEQFF.

This rearrangement joins TRBV4-3 to TRBJ2-4; 10 bases fit TRBD1. CDR1 and CDR2 from the germline V gene are LGHNA and YSLEER. With 2 bases clipped from V and 3 bases from J, the junction kept 10 bases outside the gene matches. This CDR3 has 18 residues. CDR3 sequence reads: CASSQTGTGASGKNIQYF. CDR3 nucleotides: TGCGCCAGCAGCCAAACCGGGACAGGGGCGTCGGGCAAAAACATTCAGTACTTC.

There are a few counts of this clone. The V call is TRBV4-1, the J call TRBJ1-4, with a possible D match to TRBD1 (6 bases). There are 16 residues in the CDR3. Germline-derived CDR1 and CDR2 are MGHRA and YSYEKL. Trimming removed 4 bases from V and 5 bases from J, with 17 bases in between. The chain's CDR3 is CASSRGGRTENEKLFF. In DNA, the CDR3 is TGCGCCAGCAGCCGCGGGGGGAGGACAGAGAATGAAAAACTGTTTTTT.

This clone was seen more than once but under ten times. The genes are TRBV14 and TRBJ1-1; D unresolved. The germline gives CDR1 SGHDN, CDR2 FVKESK. Deletions cut 4 bases from V and 2 bases from J, with 8 bases between. CDR3 size: 13 residues. CDR3 coding DNA: TGTGCCAGCAGCCTGCAGGAAAACACTGAAGCTTTCTTT. Protein product: CASSLQENTEAFF.

This clone was picked up many times. The same CDR3 also results from other DNA sequences found in this sample. This rearrangement joins TRBV29-1 to TRBJ1-1; no firm D call. This CDR3 comprises 12 residues. Germline loops: CDR1 SQVTM, CDR2 ANQGSEA. The V gene lost 6 bases and the J gene lost 1 base, with 9 bases spanning the gap. The DNA of the CDR3 is TGCAGCGTCCGGACGGGGAACACTGAAGCTTTCTTT. Translation: CSVRTGNTEAFF.

This chain's CDR3 is CASSVAPGAGANYGYTF. The CDR3 nucleotides are TGTGCCAGCAGCGTAGCTCCTGGGGCAGGAGCTAACTATGGCTACACCTTC. The V call is TRBV9, the J call TRBJ1-2; TRBD1 is a possible D gene (5 bases). The V gene's germline CDR1 is SGDLS and CDR2 YYNGEE. This CDR3 has 17 amino acids. The ends were cut back, 0 bases at V and 0 bases at J, with 15 bases in the middle.

The chain has TRBV2 and TRBJ1-6; weak D call: TRBD1 (6 bases). This CDR3 contains 13 residues. Trimming removed 6 bases from V and 8 bases from J, with 11 bases in between. In germline, CDR1 is SNHLY, CDR2 FYNNEI. The DNA of the CDR3 is TGTGCCAGCAGACAGGGAATTGATTCACCCCTCCACTTT. Translation: CASRQGIDSPLHF.

The rearrangement links TRBV2 to TRBJ2-7; D is possibly TRBD2 (5 bases). V was shortened by 4 bases and J by 6 bases, with 13 bases between the two germline ends. Germline V gene sequence: CDR1 SNHLY, CDR2 FYNNEI. The CDR3 length is 13 residues. CDR3 in DNA: TGTGCCAGCAGTGTAACCTGGGCGGGCGAGCAGTACGTC. Its protein is CASSVTWAGEQYV.

This clone has more than one count but fewer than ten. The J gene is TRBJ2-7, the V gene TRBV10-3, with 11 bases lining up with TRBD2. This CDR3 has 15 amino acids. Germline V CDR1 and CDR2: ENHRY, SYGVKD. Trimming took 3 bases from V and 4 from J; bases not matched to a gene: 5. Here the CDR3 reads CAISEMTSGIYEQYF. The CDR3 region has the DNA TGTGCCATCAGTGAAATGACTAGCGGGATATACGAGCAGTACTTC.

This chain uses TRBV30 with TRBJ1-5, with TRBD1 matching over 7 bases. From germline, CDR1 is GTSNPN and CDR2 SVGIG (reference sequence). V dropped 5 bases and J dropped 6; count of bases not matched to a gene: 7. This CDR3 is built from 13 residues. In nucleotides, the CDR3 is TGTGCCTGGGCGAGACAGGGCACTCAGCCCCAGCATTTT. It translates to CAWARQGTQPQHF.

The rearrangement joins TRBV18 to TRBJ2-5; D is undetermined. The germline CDR1 and CDR2 sequences are KGHSH and LQKENI. The CDR3 spans 11 residues. Trimming cost V 5 bases and J 4 bases, with 5 bases left between them. The CDR3 nucleotides are TGTGCCAGCTCAGCCCGAGAGACCCAGTACTTC. It specifies CASSARETQYF.

The V call is TRBV29-1, the J call TRBJ1-2, with D possibly TRBD1 on 5 matching bases. The germline V and J ends were trimmed by 8 bases and 4 bases, with 20 bases remaining between them. The CDR3 spans 14 residues. Germline V gene sequence: CDR1 SQVTM, CDR2 ANQGSEA. DNA of the CDR3: TGCAGCACAGGCAGTGGACTGAAATTCTATGGCTACACCTTC. Protein sequence: CSTGSGLKFYGYTF.

In this sample, this clone turned up a few times. The rearrangement uses TRBV9 and TRBJ2-2; D call uncertain. This CDR3 comprises 14 residues. Germline lookup yields CDR1 SGDLS and CDR2 YYNGEE. Trimming took off 0 bases at V and 7 bases at J, with 10 bases between the two ends. CDR3 region: CASSVDEFGGELFF. Written as DNA, the CDR3 is TGTGCCAGCAGCGTAGACGAATTTGGCGGGGAGCTGTTTTTT.

The gene calls are TRBV30 and TRBJ1-5; 8 bases fit TRBD1. CDR3 length: 15 residues. The ends lost 5 bases at V and 1 base at J; junction bases unmatched: 7. Per germline, CDR1 GTSNPN and CDR2 SVGIG (reference sequence). The DNA of the CDR3 is TGTGCCTGGGGACAGGGCGCTAGGAGCAATCAGCCCCAGCATTTT. Encoded protein: CAWGQGARSNQPQHF.

The gene calls are TRBV30 and TRBJ2-3; 11 bases fit TRBD2. This CDR3 is 13 amino acids long. Per germline, CDR1 GTSNPN and CDR2 SVGIG (reference sequence). The trim removed 8 bases at V and 4 bases at J, leaving 5 bases unmatched. CDR3 residues: CAGSGGGPDTQYF. CDR3 coding DNA: TGTGCCGGTAGCGGGGGGGGCCCAGATACGCAGTATTTT.

This clone was counted a few times. The CDR3 DNA reads as TGTGCCAGCAGTGCCTCCTCGGCGCGAAACATTCAGTACTTC. Translation gives CASSASSARNIQYF. This chain uses TRBV9 with TRBJ2-4; D is ambiguous. Trimming pared 5 bases from V and 6 bases from J, leaving 15 bases between. Germline V gene sequence: CDR1 SGDLS, CDR2 YYNGEE. The CDR3 totals 14 residues.

This clone came up a few times. The chain combines TRBV2 with TRBJ1-1, with D possibly matching TRBD1 (6 bases). V lost 6 bases and J 4 bases, leaving 12 bases between the germline ends. The CDR3 runs to 13 residues. Germline loops: CDR1 SNHLY, CDR2 FYNNEI. The CDR3 region is CASSPDSATEAFF. The CDR3 region has the DNA TGTGCCAGCAGCCCGGACAGCGCCACTGAAGCTTTCTTT. The full variable domain, its missing parts supplied by reference TRBV2 and TRBJ1-1, is EPEVTQTPSHQVTQMGQEVILRCVPISNHLYFYWYRQILGQKVEFLVSFYNNEISEKSEIFDDQFSVERPDGSNFTLKIRSTKLEDSAMYFCASSPDSATEAFFGQGTRLTVV.

V usage is TRBV9 and J usage is TRBJ2-3; the D is unclear. Trimming pared 3 bases from V and 2 bases from J, leaving 4 bases between. Germline V CDR1 and CDR2: SGDLS, YYNGEE. The CDR3 totals 12 residues. The CDR3 DNA reads as TGTGCCAGCAGCGAACACACAGATACGCAGTATTTT. This translates into CASSEHTDTQYF. Combining the CDR3 with reference TRBV9 and TRBJ2-3 gives the whole variable domain DSGVTQTPKHLITATGQRVTLRCSPRSGDLSVYWYQQSLDQGLQFLIQYYNGEERAKGNILERFSAQQFPDLHSELNLSSLELGDSALYFCASSEHTDTQYFGPGTRLTVL.

The chain joins TRBV6-6 to TRBJ2-7; the D is unclear. Looked up from germline, CDR1 is MNHNY and CDR2 is SVGAGI (reference sequence). V lost 3 bases, J lost 5 bases, and 8 bases lay in between. This CDR3 is 12 amino acids long. CDR3 sequence (DNA): TGTGCCAGCAGTTATCCAGAGGACGAGCAGTACTTC. Translated: CASSYPEDEQYF.

This clone turned up a few times. J is TRBJ2-1 and V is TRBV29-1, with TRBD2 as a possible D gene (6 bases). V gave up 5 bases and J gave up 7 bases, with 24 bases separating them. CDR1 SQVTM and CDR2 ANQGSEA come from the germline V gene. This CDR3 has 16 residues. CDR3 DNA sequence: TGCAGCGTTAGGTCTCCGGGTCCCGCGGGGAGGAATGAGCAGTTCTTC. As protein: CSVRSPGPAGRNEQFF.